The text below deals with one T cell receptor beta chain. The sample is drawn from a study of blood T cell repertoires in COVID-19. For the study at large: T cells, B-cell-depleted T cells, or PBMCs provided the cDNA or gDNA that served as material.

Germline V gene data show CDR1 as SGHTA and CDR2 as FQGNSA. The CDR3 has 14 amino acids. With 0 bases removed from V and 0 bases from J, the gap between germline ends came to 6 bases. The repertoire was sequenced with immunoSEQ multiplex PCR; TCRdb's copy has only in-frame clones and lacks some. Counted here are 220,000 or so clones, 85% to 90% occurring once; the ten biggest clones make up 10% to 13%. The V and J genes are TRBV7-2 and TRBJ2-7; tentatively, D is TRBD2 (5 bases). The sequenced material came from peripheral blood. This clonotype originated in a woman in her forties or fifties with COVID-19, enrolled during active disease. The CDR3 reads CASSLARASYEQYF. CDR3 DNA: TGTGCCAGCAGCTTAGCGCGGGCCTCCTACGAGCAGTACTTC.